This T cell receptor beta chain was recorded in a study of blood T cell repertoires in COVID-19. Here immunoSEQ multiplex PCR was the method, and the copy in TCRdb shows in-frame clones only, minus some. Of around 180,000 clones in the sample, about four fifths were seen once. The CDR3 length is 16 residues. J was trimmed by 0 bases and V by 4 bases; bases with no gene match: 6. Germline V gene data show CDR1 as SEHNR and CDR2 as FQNEAQ (reference sequence). This clonotype was obtained from a woman older than 75 with COVID-19, enrolled during active disease. Sequencing input: peripheral blood. This chain connects TRBV7-9 to TRBJ1-3; 7 positions match TRBD1. CDR3 loop: CASSSGQASSGNTIYF. The CDR3 DNA reads TGTGCCAGCAGCTCAGGACAGGCTAGCTCTGGAAACACCATATATTTT.